One and the same sample provided the 8 T cell receptor beta chains below, sequenced in a study of CDR3 diversity in severe acne. TCRdb called the PCR reads again in MiXCR, with one record for every CDR3 protein. The sample includes about 98,000 distinct CDR3 sequences, roughly half of them seen just once. Specimen: blood. Receptors originate from a male donor with acne.

This clonotype was picked up many times. A much larger clonotype is one base distant, so this may be a read error. The chain recombines TRBV19 with TRBJ1-2, with D unclear. The ends were cut back, 3 bases at V and 4 bases at J, with 12 bases in the middle. Germline assignment: CDR1 LNHDA and CDR2 SQIVND (reference sequence). The CDR3 loop spans 14 amino acids. CDR3: CASSINSGSYGYTF. The CDR3 DNA sequence: TGTGCCAGTAGTATTAACAGCGGGAGCTATGGCTACACCTTC.

This clonotype was seen ten or more times. This sequence joins TRBV6-6 and TRBJ2-5, with D tentatively TRBD2 (6 bases). The germline V and J ends were trimmed by 0 bases and 9 bases, with 11 bases remaining between them. This CDR3 has 13 amino acids. Germline V lookup: CDR1 MNHNY, CDR2 SVGAGI (reference sequence). The CDR3, as DNA: TGTGCCAGCAGTTACTCGGACACTAGCCCCCAGTACTTC. Its translation is CASSYSDTSPQYF.

In DNA form, the CDR3 reads TGTGCCAGCCGAGCGGGAGGGCTCTACGAGCAGTACTTC. It encodes CASRAGGLYEQYF. The genes are TRBV12-3 or TRBV12-4 and TRBJ2-7; 10 bases agree with TRBD2. The CDR3 spans 13 residues. V lost 8 bases, J lost 3 bases, and 4 bases stayed unmatched.

There are many counts of this clonotype. The chain has TRBV28 and TRBJ1-4, with TRBD1 as a possible D gene (6 bases). V was clipped by 5 bases and J by 8 bases, with 18 bases between them. The CDR3 sequence is 15 residues long. CDR1 is MDHEN, CDR2 SYDVKM, per germline. In DNA, the CDR3 is TGTGCCAGCAGTCCTGACAGGCGAAGAGGAGAAAAACTGTTTTTT. Encoded protein: CASSPDRRRGEKLFF.

The genes are TRBV12-3 or TRBV12-4 and TRBJ2-7, with 9 bases fitting TRBD1. The V and J ends lost 6 bases and 5 bases, in that order; junction bases with no gene match: 8. The CDR3 extends over 14 amino acids. The chain's CDR3 is CASRTGTGYDEQYF. CDR3 DNA: TGTGCCAGCAGAACCGGGACAGGGTACGACGAGCAGTACTTC.

This clonotype is categorized as medium-sized (0.01 to 0.1%). The chain joins TRBV5-1 to TRBJ1-2; D is perhaps TRBD1 (6 bases). V lost 5 bases and J lost 5, with 13 bases in between. Germline CDR1 SGHRS, CDR2 YFSETQ. There are 13 residues in the CDR3. The CDR3 DNA reads TGCGCCAGCAGAGTAGACAGGACGTATGGCTACACCTTC. It translates to CASRVDRTYGYTF.

This clonotype was seen a single time. V is TRBV7-8 and J is TRBJ2-5; D could derive from TRBD1 or TRBD2 (6 bases each). Germline CDR1 and CDR2: SGHVS and FQNEAQ. V dropped 4 bases and J dropped 9 bases, with 21 bases sitting between them. The CDR3 extends over 15 amino acids. The DNA of the CDR3 is TGTGCCAGCAGCTCCCACCGGGTCGGGGGCCGGGCCCAGTACTTC. It codes for CASSSHRVGGRAQYF.

The V and J genes are TRBV12-5 and TRBJ2-5; the match to TRBD1 covers 11 bases. CDR1 LGHNT and CDR2 FRNRAP come from the germline V gene. The CDR3 spans 15 residues. V dropped 6 bases and J dropped 4; count of bases not matched to a gene: 7. The CDR3 region has the DNA TGTGCTAGTGGGGCGAAGGGACAGGGGGGAGAGACCCAGTACTTC. It translates to CASGAKGQGGETQYF.